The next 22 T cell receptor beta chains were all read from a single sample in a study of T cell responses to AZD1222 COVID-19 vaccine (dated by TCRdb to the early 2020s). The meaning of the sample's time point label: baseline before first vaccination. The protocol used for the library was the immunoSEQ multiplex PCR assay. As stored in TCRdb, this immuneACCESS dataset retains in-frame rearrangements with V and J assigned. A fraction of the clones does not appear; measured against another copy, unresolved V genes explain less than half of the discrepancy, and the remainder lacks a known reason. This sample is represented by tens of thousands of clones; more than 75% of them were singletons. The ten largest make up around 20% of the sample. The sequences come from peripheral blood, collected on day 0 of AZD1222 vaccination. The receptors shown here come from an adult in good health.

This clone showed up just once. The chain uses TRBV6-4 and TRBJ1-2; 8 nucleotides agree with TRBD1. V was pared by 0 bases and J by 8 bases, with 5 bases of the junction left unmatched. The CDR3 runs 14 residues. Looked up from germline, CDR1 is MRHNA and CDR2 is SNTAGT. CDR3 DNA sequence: TGTGCCAGCAGTGACTCTTCAGGGGGCAGAGGCTACACCTTC. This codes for CASSDSSGGRGYTF.

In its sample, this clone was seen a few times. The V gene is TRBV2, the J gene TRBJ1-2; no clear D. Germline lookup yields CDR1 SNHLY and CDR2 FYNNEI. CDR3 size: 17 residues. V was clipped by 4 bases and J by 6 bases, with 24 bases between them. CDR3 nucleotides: TGTGCCAGCAGTGTAGATAATCGAGCGGGGTGGAGGAATGGCTACACCTTC. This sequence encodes CASSVDNRAGWRNGYTF.

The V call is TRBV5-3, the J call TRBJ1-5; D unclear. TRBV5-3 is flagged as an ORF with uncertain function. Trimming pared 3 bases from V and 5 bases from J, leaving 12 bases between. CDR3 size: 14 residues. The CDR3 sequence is CARSSQSFDQPQHF. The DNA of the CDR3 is TGTGCCAGAAGCTCCCAGAGTTTCGATCAGCCCCAGCATTTT.

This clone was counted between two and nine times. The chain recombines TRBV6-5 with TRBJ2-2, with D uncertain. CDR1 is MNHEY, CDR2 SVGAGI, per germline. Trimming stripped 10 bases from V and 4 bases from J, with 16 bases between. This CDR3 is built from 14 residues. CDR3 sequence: CATEMTSGTGELFF. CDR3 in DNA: TGTGCCACCGAGATGACCTCAGGCACCGGGGAGCTGTTTTTT.

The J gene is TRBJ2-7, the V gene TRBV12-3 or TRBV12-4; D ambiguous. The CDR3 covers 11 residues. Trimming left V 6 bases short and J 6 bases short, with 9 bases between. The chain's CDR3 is CASSTMGEQYF. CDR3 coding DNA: TGTGCCAGCAGCACCATGGGCGAGCAGTACTTC.

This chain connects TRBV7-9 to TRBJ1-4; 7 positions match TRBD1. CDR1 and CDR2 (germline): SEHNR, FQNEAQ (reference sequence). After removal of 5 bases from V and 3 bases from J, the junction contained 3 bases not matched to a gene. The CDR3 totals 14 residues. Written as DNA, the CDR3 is TGTGCCAGCAGCCACAGGGGTGCTAATGAAAAACTGTTTTTT. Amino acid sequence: CASSHRGANEKLFF.

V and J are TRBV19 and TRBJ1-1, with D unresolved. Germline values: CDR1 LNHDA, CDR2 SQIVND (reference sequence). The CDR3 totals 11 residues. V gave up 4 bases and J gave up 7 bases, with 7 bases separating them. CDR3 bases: TGTGCCAGTAGTAATCTACTTGAAGCTTTCTTT. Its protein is CASSNLLEAFF.

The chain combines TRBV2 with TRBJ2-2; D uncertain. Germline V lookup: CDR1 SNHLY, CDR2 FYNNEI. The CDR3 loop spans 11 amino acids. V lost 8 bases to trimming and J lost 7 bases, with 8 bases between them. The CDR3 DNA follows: TGTGCCAGCGGTTTTTACGGGGAGCTGTTTTTT. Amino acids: CASGFYGELFF.

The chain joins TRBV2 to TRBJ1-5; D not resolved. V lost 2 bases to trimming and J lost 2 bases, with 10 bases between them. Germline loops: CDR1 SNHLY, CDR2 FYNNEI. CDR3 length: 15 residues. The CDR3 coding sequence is TGTGCCAGCAGTGAATTGGGTTTCGGCAATCAGCCCCAGCATTTT. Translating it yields CASSELGFGNQPQHF.

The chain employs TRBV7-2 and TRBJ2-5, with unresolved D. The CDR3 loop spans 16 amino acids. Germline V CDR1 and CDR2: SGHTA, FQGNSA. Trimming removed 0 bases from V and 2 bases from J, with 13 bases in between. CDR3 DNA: TGTGCCAGCAGCTTAGCCCTGGTAGGCGCGCAAGAGACCCAGTACTTC. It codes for CASSLALVGAQETQYF.

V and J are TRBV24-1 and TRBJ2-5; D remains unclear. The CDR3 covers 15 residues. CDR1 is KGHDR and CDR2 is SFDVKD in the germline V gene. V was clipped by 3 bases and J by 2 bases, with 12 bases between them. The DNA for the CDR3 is TGTGCCACCAGTGATCCGGGTCGGAAACAAGAGACCCAGTACTTC. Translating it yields CATSDPGRKQETQYF.

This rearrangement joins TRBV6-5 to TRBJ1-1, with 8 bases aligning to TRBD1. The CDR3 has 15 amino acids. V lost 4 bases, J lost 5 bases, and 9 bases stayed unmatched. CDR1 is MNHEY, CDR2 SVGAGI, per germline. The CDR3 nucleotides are TGTGCCAGCAGTTCCTTCGGACAGGGAATAACTGAAGCTTTCTTT. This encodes CASSSFGQGITEAFF.

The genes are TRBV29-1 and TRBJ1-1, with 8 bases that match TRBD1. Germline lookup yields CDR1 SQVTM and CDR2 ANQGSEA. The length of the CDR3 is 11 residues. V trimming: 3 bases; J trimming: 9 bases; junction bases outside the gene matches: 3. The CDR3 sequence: CSVDGDRKAFF. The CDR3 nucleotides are TGCAGCGTTGATGGGGACAGGAAAGCTTTCTTT. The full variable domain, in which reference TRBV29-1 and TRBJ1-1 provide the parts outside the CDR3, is SAVISQKPSRDICQRGTSLTIQCQVDSQVTMMFWYRQQPGQSLTLIATANQGSEATYESGFVIDKFPISRPNLTFSTLTVSNMSPEDSSIYLCSVDGDRKAFFGQGTRLTVV.

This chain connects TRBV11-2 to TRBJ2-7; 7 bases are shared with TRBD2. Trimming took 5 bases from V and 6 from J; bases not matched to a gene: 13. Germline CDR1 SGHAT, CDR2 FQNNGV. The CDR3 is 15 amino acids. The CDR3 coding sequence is TGTGCCAGCAGCATACCGGGACGGCGGGGGTCCGAGCAGTACTTC. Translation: CASSIPGRRGSEQYF.

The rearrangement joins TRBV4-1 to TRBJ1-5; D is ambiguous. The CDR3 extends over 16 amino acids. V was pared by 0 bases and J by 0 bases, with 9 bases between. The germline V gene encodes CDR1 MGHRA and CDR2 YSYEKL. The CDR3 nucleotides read TGCGCCAGCAGCCAAGACAGCCGCTATAGCAATCAGCCCCAGCATTTT. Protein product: CASSQDSRYSNQPQHF.

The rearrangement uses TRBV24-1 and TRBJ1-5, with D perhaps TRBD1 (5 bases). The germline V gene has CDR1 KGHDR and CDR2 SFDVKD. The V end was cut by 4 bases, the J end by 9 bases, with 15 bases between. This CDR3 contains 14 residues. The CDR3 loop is CATSEGDYVGPQHF. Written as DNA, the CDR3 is TGTGCCACCAGTGAAGGGGACTACGTGGGGCCCCAGCATTTT.

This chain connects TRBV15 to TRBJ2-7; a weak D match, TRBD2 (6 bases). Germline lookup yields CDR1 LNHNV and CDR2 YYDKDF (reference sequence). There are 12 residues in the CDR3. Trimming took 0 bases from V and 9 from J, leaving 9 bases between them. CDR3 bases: TGTGCCACCAGCAGAGATCTGGGGGGGCAGTACTTC. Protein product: CATSRDLGGQYF. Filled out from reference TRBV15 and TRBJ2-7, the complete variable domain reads DAMVIQNPRYQVTQFGKPVTLSCSQTLNHNVMYWYQQKSSQAPKLLFHYYDKDFNNEADTPDNFQSRRPNTSFCFLDIRSPGLGDTAMYLCATSRDLGGQYFGPGTRLTVT.

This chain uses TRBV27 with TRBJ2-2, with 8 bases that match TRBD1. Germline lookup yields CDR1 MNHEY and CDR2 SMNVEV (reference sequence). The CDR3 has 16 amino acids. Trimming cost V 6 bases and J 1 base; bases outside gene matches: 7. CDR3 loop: CASSKTGTGNTGELFF. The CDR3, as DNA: TGTGCCAGCAGCAAAACCGGGACAGGGAACACCGGGGAGCTGTTTTTT.

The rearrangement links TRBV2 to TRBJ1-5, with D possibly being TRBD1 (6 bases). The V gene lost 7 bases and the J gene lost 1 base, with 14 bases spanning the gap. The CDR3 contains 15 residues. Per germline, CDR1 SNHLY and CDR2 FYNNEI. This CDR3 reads CASTQDSGSNQPQHF. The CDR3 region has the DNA TGTGCCAGCACACAGGACAGCGGCAGCAATCAGCCCCAGCATTTT.

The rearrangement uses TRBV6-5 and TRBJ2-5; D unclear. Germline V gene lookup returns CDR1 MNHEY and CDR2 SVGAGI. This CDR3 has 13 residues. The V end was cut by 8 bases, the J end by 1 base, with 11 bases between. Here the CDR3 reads CASGFWGQETQYF. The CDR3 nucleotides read TGTGCCAGCGGGTTTTGGGGCCAAGAGACCCAGTACTTC.

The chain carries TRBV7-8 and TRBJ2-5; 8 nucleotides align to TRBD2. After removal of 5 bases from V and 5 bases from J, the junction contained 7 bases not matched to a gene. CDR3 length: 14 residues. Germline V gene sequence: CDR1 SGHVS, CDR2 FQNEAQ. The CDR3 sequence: CASSATGGRETQYF. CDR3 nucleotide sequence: TGTGCCAGCAGCGCTACGGGGGGGCGGGAGACCCAGTACTTC. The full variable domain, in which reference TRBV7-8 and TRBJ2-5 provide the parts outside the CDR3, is GAGVSQSPRYKVAKRGQDVALRCDPISGHVSLFWYQQALGQGPEFLTYFQNEAQLDKSGLPSDRFFAERPEGSVSTLKIQRTQQEDSAVYLCASSATGGRETQYFGPGTRLLVL.

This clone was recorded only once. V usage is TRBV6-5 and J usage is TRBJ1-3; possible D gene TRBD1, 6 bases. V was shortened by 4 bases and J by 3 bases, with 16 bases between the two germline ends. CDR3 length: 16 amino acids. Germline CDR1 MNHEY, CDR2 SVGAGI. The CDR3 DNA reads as TGTGCCAGCAGTTCGACAGGACTGAGAGGTGGAAACACCATATATTTT. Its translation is CASSSTGLRGGNTIYF.